This T cell receptor (beta chain) is from a study of blood T cell repertoires in COVID-19. At the level of the study: Samples came from the United States, Italy and Spain, spanning acute and convalescent COVID-19. The cDNA or gDNA used as material had been derived from T cells, B-cell-depleted T cells, or PBMCs.

Under the authors' procedure: Estimates of nucleated cell counts were drawn from the amplification of reference gene primers. The assay was immunoSEQ multiplex PCR, and TCRdb's table has in-frame clones only and misses some. Clone size and V and J calls were adopted from that table, with D and trimming inferred from the DNA. The data contain about 74,000 clones, about 90% of them seen just once; the ten biggest clones take up under 2%. This CDR3 has 13 amino acids. Between the trimmed V and J ends, which lost 5 bases and 4 bases, there was a span of 9 bases. This receptor was identified in a woman aged 80 or older with active or convalescent COVID-19. The chain combines TRBV12-3 or TRBV12-4 with TRBJ1-5; tentatively, D is TRBD1 (5 bases). Sequencing was performed on peripheral blood. The DNA of the CDR3 is TGTGCCAGCAGTCTCGACAGAAATCAGCCCCAGCATTTT. This translates into CASSLDRNQPQHF.